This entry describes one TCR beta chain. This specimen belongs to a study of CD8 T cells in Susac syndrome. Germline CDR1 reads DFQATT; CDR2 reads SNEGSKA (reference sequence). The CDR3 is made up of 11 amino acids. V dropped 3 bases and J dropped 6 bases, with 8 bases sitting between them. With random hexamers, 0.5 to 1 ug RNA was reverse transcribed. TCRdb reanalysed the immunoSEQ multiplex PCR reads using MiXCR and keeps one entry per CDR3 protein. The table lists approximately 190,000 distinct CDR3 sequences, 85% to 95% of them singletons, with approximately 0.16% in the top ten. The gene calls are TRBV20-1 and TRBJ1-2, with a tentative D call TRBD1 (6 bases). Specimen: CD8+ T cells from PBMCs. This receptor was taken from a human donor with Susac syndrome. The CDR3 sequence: CSASWDNGYTF. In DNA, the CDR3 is TGCAGTGCTAGTTGGGACAATGGCTACACCTTC.